This entry lists 16 T cell receptor beta chains sequenced from one sample in a study of T cell repertoires in cytomegalovirus infection. The antigens for these receptors are not known. From the reads, TCRdb called clonotypes with MiXCR, one entry per CDR3 protein. This sample has 80,000 to 95,000 distinct CDR3 sequences; around 32% occur once, and the top ten carry less than 75%. The sequencing used CD8+ T cells from cultured PBMCs, collected from culture after CMV antigen stimulation. Receptors originate from a human donor in good health (CMV status not recorded). Some clones in this sample may be carry-over from other donors' samples.

The chain links TRBV4-1 to TRBJ2-2, with TRBD2 matching 11 bases. The J segment lost 5 bases and the V segment lost 4 bases, leaving 6 bases of the junction unmatched. This CDR3 comprises 16 residues. CDR1 and CDR2 from the germline V gene are MGHRA and YSYEKL. CDR3 DNA: TGCGCCAGCAGCCCCTTAGCGGGGGGGCAAACCGGGGAGCTGTTTTTT. As protein: CASSPLAGGQTGELFF.

This clonotype was found many times. V gene TRBV7-2 combines with J gene TRBJ2-2; D unresolved. Germline-derived CDR1 and CDR2 are SGHTA and FQGNSA. Trimming removed 5 bases at V and 0 bases at J, with 7 bases between. The CDR3 runs 14 residues. In DNA, the CDR3 is TGTGCCAGCAGCCCGGGCTCGAACACCGGGGAGCTGTTTTTT. Translated, it gives CASSPGSNTGELFF.

The V gene is TRBV30, the J gene TRBJ2-5; D is undetermined. Germline CDR1 and CDR2: GTSNPN and SVGIG (reference sequence). The CDR3 consists of 11 residues. V was shortened by 3 bases and J by 1 base, with 3 bases between the two germline ends. The CDR3 DNA sequence: TGTGCCTGGAGGTTCCAAGAGACCCAGTACTTC. This gives the protein CAWRFQETQYF.

This clonotype was counted between two and nine times. The chain links TRBV7-2 to TRBJ1-2; D is perhaps TRBD1 (5 bases). Looked up from germline, CDR1 is SGHTA and CDR2 is FQGNSA. With 0 bases removed from V and 6 bases from J, the gap between germline ends came to 20 bases. This CDR3 spans 17 amino acids. CDR3 DNA sequence: TGTGCCAGCAGCTTAGCGTACGGATATGGGGAAGGGGATGGCTACACCTTC. Its translation: CASSLAYGYGEGDGYTF.

The chain combines TRBV6-8 with TRBJ2-1, with a possible D match to TRBD2 (6 bases). V dropped 3 bases and J dropped 7 bases, with 16 bases sitting between them. Germline values: CDR1 MNHGY, CDR2 SAAAGT. This CDR3 is 15 amino acids long. CDR3 loop: CASSYDQGGQNEQFF. The CDR3 nucleotides are TGTGCCAGCAGTTATGACCAGGGAGGTCAAAATGAGCAGTTCTTC.

This clonotype has at least ten counts. The genes are TRBV12-3 or TRBV12-4 and TRBJ2-1; D call uncertain. This CDR3 spans 13 amino acids. Trimming shortened V by 2 bases and J by 9 bases, and 11 bases separated the two germline ends. This CDR3 reads CASSLYQSSEQFF. The CDR3 DNA follows: TGTGCCAGCAGTTTATACCAATCGAGTGAGCAGTTCTTC.

The V and J genes are TRBV2 and TRBJ2-7; tentatively, D is TRBD1 (6 bases). The CDR3 consists of 16 residues. Deletions cut 4 bases from V and 5 bases from J, with 21 bases between. Looked up from germline, CDR1 is SNHLY and CDR2 is FYNNEI. CDR3 protein: CASSATQDRGRNEQYF. The CDR3, as DNA: TGTGCCAGCAGTGCCACGCAGGACAGAGGACGTAACGAGCAGTACTTC.

This clonotype was detected a few times. The gene calls are TRBV7-8 and TRBJ2-1; D perhaps matches TRBD1 (5 bases). This CDR3 is built from 17 residues. Germline V gene lookup returns CDR1 SGHVS and CDR2 FQNEAQ. V was shortened by 2 bases and J by 1 base, with 15 bases between the two germline ends. The CDR3 reads CASSLMGRAGSYNEQFF. The CDR3 DNA reads as TGTGCCAGCAGCTTAATGGGAAGGGCAGGGTCCTACAATGAGCAGTTCTTC.

The sample holds a few counts of this clonotype. The V call is TRBV20-1, the J call TRBJ2-5, with D tentatively TRBD1 (6 bases). V shed 1 base and J shed 0 bases, with 12 bases lying between them. The CDR3 consists of 15 residues. Germline loops: CDR1 DFQATT, CDR2 SNEGSKA (reference sequence). The CDR3 region is CSARALGQYQETQYF. Written as DNA, the CDR3 is TGCAGTGCTAGAGCGCTAGGACAGTACCAAGAGACCCAGTACTTC.

The chain recombines TRBV20-1 with TRBJ2-2; D is unresolved. Per the germline V gene, CDR1 is DFQATT and CDR2 is SNEGSKA (reference sequence). V was cut by 3 bases and J by 0 bases, with 5 bases left in between. This CDR3 spans 13 amino acids. CDR3 sequence reads: CSARTPNTGELFF. CDR3 nucleotides: TGCAGTGCTAGGACACCGAACACCGGGGAGCTGTTTTTT.

This clonotype appeared once. The chain employs TRBV11-2 and TRBJ1-2, with D unclear. The CDR3 runs 17 residues. V was pared by 0 bases and J by 5 bases, with 19 bases between. The V gene's germline CDR1 is SGHAT and CDR2 FQNNGV. The CDR3 DNA reads as TGTGCCAGCAGCTTAGATCACAACCCCGCGAGGCGATATGGCTACACCTTC. Its translation: CASSLDHNPARRYGYTF.

The V gene is TRBV27, the J gene TRBJ2-5; D unresolved. This CDR3 region has 12 residues. The V and J ends lost 7 bases and 5 bases respectively, with 11 bases between them. The germline CDR1 and CDR2 sequences are MNHEY and SMNVEV (reference sequence). The CDR3 coding sequence is TGTGCCAGCATCTCCGCCTCGGAGACCCAGTACTTC. Amino acids: CASISASETQYF.

This clonotype was seen repeatedly, ten times or more. The chain has TRBV15 and TRBJ2-1; D unresolved. Trimming pared 2 bases from V and 8 bases from J, leaving 4 bases between. This CDR3 spans 11 amino acids. The germline V gene has CDR1 LNHNV and CDR2 YYDKDF (reference sequence). In nucleotides, the CDR3 is TGTGCCACCAGCAGATACCATGAGCAGTTCTTC. It yields the protein CATSRYHEQFF.

CDR3 DNA: TGTGCCAGCAGCTTAGAGCTAGCGGGGGCGAACACCGGGGAGCTGTTTTTT. Its translation is CASSLELAGANTGELFF. The V and J genes are TRBV7-8 and TRBJ2-2; TRBD2 matches at 10 bases. Losses at the gene ends were 1 base for V and 0 bases for J; bases not matched to a gene: 2. The germline V gene encodes CDR1 SGHVS and CDR2 FQNEAQ. The length of the CDR3 is 17 residues.

This clonotype was found a few times. The chain links TRBV7-9 to TRBJ2-7; 7 bases match TRBD2. CDR3 length: 12 amino acids. Germline CDR1 is SEHNR and CDR2 is FQNEAQ (reference sequence). The V and J ends lost 8 bases and 0 bases, in that order; junction bases with no gene match: 1. The CDR3 protein is CASGEGSYEQYF. CDR3 sequence (DNA): TGTGCCAGCGGGGAGGGCTCCTACGAGCAGTACTTC.

In this sample, this clonotype turned up many times. CDR3 in amino acids: CASSLVLWGRETQYF. The CDR3 DNA is TGTGCCAGCAGCTTAGTGTTGTGGGGTCGGGAGACCCAGTACTTC. The chain combines TRBV7-9 with TRBJ2-5; the D is unclear. Germline CDR1 and CDR2: SEHNR and FQNEAQ (reference sequence). V lost 1 base and J 5 bases, leaving 14 bases between the germline ends. The CDR3 covers 15 residues.